Detailed here is one T cell receptor (beta chain). Germline CDR1 is SGHDT and CDR2 is YYEEEE. The germline V and J ends were trimmed by 5 bases and 1 base, with 15 bases remaining between them. The CDR3 is made up of 15 amino acids. The primer mix had 60 Vbeta and 13 Jbeta primers. Assay used: immunoSEQ multiplex PCR; TCRdb lists only in-frame clones, some missing. The sample lists 110,000 or so clones, roughly four fifths occurring once. The data stem from a study of cytomegalovirus exposure and HLA in healthy donors. The chain has TRBV5-6 and TRBJ1-2; D is uncertain. This clonotype originated in a woman younger than 30 in good health and CMV-seronegative. The sequenced sample was PBMCs. CDR3 sequence reads: CASSPDDGINYGYTF. As DNA, the CDR3 is TGTGCCAGCAGTCCAGACGACGGGATTAACTATGGCTACACCTTC.